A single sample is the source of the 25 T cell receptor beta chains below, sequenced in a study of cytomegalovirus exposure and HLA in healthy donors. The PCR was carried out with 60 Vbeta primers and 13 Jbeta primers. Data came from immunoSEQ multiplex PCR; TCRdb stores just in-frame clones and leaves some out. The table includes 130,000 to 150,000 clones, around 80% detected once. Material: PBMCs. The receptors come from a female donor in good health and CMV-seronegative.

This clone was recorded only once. CDR3 sequence reads: CAISGTGGATEAFF. CDR3 DNA sequence: TGTGCCATCAGTGGGACGGGCGGGGCGACTGAAGCTTTCTTT. The genes are TRBV10-3 and TRBJ1-1, with D possibly being TRBD1 (5 bases). CDR3 size: 14 residues. Per germline, CDR1 ENHRY and CDR2 SYGVKD. V gave up 4 bases and J gave up 5 bases, with 14 bases separating them.

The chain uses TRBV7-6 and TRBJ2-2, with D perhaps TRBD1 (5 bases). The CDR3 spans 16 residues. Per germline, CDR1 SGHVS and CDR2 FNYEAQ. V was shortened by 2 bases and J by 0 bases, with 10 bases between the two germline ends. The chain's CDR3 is CASSLNHRPNTGELFF. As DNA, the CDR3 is TGTGCCAGCAGCTTAAACCACAGGCCGAACACCGGGGAGCTGTTTTTT.

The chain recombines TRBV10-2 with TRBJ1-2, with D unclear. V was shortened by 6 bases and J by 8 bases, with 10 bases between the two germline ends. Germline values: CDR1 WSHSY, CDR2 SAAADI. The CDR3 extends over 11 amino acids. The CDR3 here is CASRSSGGYTF. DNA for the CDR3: TGCGCCAGCAGAAGCTCGGGGGGCTACACCTTC.

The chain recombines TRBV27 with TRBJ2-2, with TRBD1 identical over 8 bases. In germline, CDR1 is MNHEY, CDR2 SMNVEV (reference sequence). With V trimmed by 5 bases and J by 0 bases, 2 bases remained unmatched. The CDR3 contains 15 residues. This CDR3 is CASSPDRANTGELFF. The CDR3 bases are TGTGCCAGCAGTCCGGACAGGGCGAACACCGGGGAGCTGTTTTTT.

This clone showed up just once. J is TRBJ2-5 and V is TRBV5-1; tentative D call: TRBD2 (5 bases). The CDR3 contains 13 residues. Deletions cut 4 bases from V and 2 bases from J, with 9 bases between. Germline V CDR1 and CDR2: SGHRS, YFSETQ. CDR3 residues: CASSARGQETQYF. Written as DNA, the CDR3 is TGCGCCAGCAGCGCCCGGGGACAAGAGACCCAGTACTTC. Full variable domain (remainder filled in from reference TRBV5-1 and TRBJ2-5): KAGVTQTPRYLIKTRGQQVTLSCSPISGHRSVSWYQQTPGQGLQFLFEYFSETQRNKGNFPGRFSGRQFSNSRSEMNVSTLELGDSALYLCASSARGQETQYFGPGTRLLVL.

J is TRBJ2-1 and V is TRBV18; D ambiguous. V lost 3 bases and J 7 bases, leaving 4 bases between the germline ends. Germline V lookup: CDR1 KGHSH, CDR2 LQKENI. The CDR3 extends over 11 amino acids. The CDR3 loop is CASSPNNEQFF. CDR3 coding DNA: TGTGCCAGCTCACCTAATAATGAGCAGTTCTTC. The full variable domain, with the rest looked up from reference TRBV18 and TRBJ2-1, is NAGVMQNPRHLVRRRGQEARLRCSPMKGHSHVYWYRQLPEEGLKFMVYLQKENIIDESGMPKERFSAEFPKEGPSILRIQQVVRGDSAAYFCASSPNNEQFFGPGTRLTVL.

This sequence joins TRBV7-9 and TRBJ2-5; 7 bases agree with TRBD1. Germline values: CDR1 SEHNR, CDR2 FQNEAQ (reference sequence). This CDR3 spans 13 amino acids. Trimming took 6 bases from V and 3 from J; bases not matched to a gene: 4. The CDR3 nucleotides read TGTGCCAGCAGGAAAACAGGGGAAGAGACCCAGTACTTC. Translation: CASRKTGEETQYF.

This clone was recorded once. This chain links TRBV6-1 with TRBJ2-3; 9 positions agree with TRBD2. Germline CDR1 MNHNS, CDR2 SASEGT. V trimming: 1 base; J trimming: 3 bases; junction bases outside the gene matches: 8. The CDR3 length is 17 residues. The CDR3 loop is CASSEGASGNGTDTQYF. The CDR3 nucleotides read TGTGCCAGCAGTGAAGGGGCTAGCGGGAATGGGACAGATACGCAGTATTTT.

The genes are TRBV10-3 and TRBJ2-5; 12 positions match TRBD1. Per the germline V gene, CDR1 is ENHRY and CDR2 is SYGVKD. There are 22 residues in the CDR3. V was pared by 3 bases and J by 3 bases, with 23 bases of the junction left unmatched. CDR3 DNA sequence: TGTGCCATCAGTGATTGGGGAGATTTCGGGACAGGGGGCGCCCGGGAAGAAGAGACCCAGTACTTC. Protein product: CAISDWGDFGTGGAREEETQYF.

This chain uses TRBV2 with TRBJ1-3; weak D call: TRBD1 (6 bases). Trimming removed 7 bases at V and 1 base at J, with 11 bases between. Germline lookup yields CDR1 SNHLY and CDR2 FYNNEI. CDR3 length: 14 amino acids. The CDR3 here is CASNEGGSGNTIYF. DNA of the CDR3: TGTGCCAGCAACGAGGGGGGGTCTGGAAACACCATATATTTT.

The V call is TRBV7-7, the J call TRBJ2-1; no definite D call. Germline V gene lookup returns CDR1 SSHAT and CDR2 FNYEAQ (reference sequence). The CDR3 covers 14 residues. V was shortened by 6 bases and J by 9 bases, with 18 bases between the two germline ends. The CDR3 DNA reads TGTGCCAGCAGTCCTACTCCCCAAGTCGGTGAGCAGTTCTTC. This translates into CASSPTPQVGEQFF.

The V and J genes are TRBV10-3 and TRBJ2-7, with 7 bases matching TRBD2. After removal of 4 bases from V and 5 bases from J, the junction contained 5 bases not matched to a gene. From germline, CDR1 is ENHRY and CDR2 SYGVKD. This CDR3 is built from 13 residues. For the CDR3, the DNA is TGTGCCATCAGTGTTGTGGGGGGGGACGAGCAGTACTTC. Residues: CAISVVGGDEQYF.

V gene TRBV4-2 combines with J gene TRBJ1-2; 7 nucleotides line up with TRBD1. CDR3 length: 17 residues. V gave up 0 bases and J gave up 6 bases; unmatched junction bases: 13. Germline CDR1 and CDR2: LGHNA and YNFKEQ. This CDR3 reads CASSQEQGQTRLDGYTF. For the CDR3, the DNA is TGTGCCAGCAGCCAAGAACAGGGACAGACTAGATTGGATGGCTACACCTTC.

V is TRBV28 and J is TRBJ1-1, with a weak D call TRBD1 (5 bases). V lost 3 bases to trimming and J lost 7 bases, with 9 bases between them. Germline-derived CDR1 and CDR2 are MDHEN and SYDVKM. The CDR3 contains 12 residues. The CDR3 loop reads CASSFDSLEAFF. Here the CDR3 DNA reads TGTGCCAGCAGTTTCGACAGCCTTGAAGCTTTCTTT.

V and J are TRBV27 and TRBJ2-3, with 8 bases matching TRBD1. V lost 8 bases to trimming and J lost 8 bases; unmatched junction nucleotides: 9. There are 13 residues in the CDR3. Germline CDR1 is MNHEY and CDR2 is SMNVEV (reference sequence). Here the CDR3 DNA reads TGTGCCAGCGGGGGCCAGGGGGCAACTACGCAGTATTTT. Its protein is CASGGQGATTQYF.

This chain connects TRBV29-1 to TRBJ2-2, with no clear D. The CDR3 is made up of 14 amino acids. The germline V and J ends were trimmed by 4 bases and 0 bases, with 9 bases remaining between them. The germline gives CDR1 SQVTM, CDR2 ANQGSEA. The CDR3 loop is CSVVWASNTGELFF. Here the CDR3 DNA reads TGCAGCGTTGTTTGGGCGTCGAACACCGGGGAGCTGTTTTTT.

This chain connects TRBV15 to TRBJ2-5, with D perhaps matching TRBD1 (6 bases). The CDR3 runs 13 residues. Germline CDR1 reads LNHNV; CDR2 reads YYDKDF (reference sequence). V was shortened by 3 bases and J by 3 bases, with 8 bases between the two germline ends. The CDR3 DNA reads TGTGCCACCAGCAGGGGGGCCAAAGAGACCCAGTACTTC. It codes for CATSRGAKETQYF. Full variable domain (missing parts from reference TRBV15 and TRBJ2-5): DAMVIQNPRYQVTQFGKPVTLSCSQTLNHNVMYWYQQKSSQAPKLLFHYYDKDFNNEADTPDNFQSRRPNTSFCFLDIRSPGLGDTAMYLCATSRGAKETQYFGPGTRLLVL.

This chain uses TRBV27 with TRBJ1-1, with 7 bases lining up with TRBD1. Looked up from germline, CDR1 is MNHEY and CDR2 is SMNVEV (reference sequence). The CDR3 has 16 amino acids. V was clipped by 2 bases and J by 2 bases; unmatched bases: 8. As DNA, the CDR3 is TGTGCCAGCAGTTTAGGGAGACAGGGTATTAACACTGAAGCTTTCTTT. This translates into CASSLGRQGINTEAFF.

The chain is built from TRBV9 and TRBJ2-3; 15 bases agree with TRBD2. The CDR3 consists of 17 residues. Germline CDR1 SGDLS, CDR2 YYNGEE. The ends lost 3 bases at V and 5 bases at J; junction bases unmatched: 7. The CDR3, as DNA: TGTGCCAGCAGCGAGGGACTAGCGGGGGGCCCGGTAGATACGCAGTATTTT. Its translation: CASSEGLAGGPVDTQYF.

This CDR3 reads CASRTLTDYGYTF. As DNA, the CDR3 is TGTGCCAGCAGGACCTTGACAGACTATGGCTACACCTTC. The rearrangement joins TRBV6-1 to TRBJ1-2; TRBD1 might be the D (5 bases). The V end lost 6 bases, the J end lost 3 bases, and 11 bases lay between the germline ends. Germline V gene data show CDR1 as MNHNS and CDR2 as SASEGT. The CDR3 spans 13 residues.

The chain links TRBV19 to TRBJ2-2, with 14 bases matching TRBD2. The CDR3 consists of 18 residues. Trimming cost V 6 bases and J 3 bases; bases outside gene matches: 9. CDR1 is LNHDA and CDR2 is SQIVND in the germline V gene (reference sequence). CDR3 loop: CASRPGLAGAWDTGELFF. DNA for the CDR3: TGTGCCAGTAGACCGGGACTAGCGGGAGCGTGGGACACCGGGGAGCTGTTTTTT.

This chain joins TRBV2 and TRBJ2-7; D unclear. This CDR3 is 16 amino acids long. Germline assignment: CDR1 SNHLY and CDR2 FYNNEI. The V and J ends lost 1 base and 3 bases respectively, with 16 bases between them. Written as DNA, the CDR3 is TGTGCCAGCAGTGAAGGTCCCCCAAGGCGGTTCTACGAGCAGTACTTC. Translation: CASSEGPPRRFYEQYF.

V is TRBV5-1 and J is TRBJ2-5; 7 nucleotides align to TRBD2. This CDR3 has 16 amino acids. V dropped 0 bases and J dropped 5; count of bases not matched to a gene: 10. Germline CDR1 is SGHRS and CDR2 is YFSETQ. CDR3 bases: TGCGCCAGCAGCTTGGGTGGCGGGAGAGCGGATGAGACCCAGTACTTC. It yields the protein CASSLGGGRADETQYF.

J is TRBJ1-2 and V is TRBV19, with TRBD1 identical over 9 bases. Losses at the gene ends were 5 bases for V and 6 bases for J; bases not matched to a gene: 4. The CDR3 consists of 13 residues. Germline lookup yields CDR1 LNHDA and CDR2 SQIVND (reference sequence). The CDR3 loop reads CASSATGGNGYTF. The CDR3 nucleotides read TGTGCCAGTAGTGCGACAGGGGGAAATGGCTACACCTTC.

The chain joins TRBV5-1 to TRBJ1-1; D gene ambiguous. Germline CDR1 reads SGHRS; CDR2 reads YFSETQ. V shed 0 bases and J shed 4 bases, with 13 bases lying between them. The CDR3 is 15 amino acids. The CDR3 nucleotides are TGCGCCAGCAGCTTGGGCCTTCAGAGGATCACTGAAGCTTTCTTT. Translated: CASSLGLQRITEAFF.